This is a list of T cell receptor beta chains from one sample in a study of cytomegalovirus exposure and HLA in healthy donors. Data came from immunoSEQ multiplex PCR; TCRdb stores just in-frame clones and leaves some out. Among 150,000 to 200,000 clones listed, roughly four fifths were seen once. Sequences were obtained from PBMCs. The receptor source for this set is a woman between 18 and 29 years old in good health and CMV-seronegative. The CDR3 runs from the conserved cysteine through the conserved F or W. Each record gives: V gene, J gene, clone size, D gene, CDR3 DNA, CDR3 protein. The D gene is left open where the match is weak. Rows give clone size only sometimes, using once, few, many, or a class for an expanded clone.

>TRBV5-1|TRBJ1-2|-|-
TGCGCCAGCAGCTTGGAGCCTGGGCTTCGGGGCTACACCTTC
CASSLEPGLRGYTF
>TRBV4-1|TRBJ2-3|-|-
TGCGCCAGCAGCCAATCGGGTTACGATTTTCGGACGGGAAAGGGCACAGATACGCAGTATTTT
CASSQSGYDFRTGKGTDTQYF
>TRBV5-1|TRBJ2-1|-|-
TGCGCCAGCAGCACTGGCTCGGGAGTCTTCGATGAGCAGTTCTTC
CASSTGSGVFDEQFF
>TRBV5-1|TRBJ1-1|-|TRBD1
TGCGCCAGCAGCCGGGACAGGGGGCGGGCCACTGAAGCTTTCTTT
CASSRDRGRATEAFF
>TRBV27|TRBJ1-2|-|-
TGTGCCAGCAGTTTCCGGAGGGTGGAAACCTATGGCTACACCTTC
CASSFRRVETYGYTF
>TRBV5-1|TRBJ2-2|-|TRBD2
TGCGCCAGCAGCTTTGGGGGGCTAGCGGGTTCCACCGGGGAGCTGTTTTTT
CASSFGGLAGSTGELFF
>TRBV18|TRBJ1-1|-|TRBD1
TGTGCCAGCTCACATCGATGGGACAGGGGGACCGAAGCTTTCTTT
CASSHRWDRGTEAFF
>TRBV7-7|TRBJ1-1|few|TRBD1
TGTGCCAGCAGCCCCCTTCTAGGGGACAGGGGAGTCTTCTTT
CASSPLLGDRGVFF
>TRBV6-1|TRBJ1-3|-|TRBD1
TGTGCCAGCACCATACCAGAGACAGGGGGAAACACCATATATTTT
CASTIPETGGNTIYF
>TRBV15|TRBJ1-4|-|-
TGTGCCACCAGCAGCTCGGTGGGTCAGGCCAATGAAAAACTGTTTTTT
CATSSSVGQANEKLFF
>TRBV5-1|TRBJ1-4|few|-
TGCGCCAGCAGCTTGGGACAGAATAATGAAAAACTGTTTTTT
CASSLGQNNEKLFF
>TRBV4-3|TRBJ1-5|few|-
TGCGCCAGCAGCCCCCGGGCCCCGGGAGGGGTGAGCGATCAGCCCCAGCATTTT
CASSPRAPGGVSDQPQHF
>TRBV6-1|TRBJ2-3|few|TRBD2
TGTGCCAGCACCGCCGGACTAGCGGGGTTCACGCAGTATTTT
CASTAGLAGFTQYF
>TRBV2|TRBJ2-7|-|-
TGTGCCAGCAGTGAAGTCGGTTCCTACGAGCAGTACTTC
CASSEVGSYEQYF
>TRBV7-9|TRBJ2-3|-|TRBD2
TGTGCCAGCAGCCCTAGAGGCGGAGGGACTAGCGGTCTCACAGATACGCAGTATTTT
CASSPRGGGTSGLTDTQYF
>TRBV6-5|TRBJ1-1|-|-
TGTGCCAGCATCCTGGACAGTGAAGCTTTCTTT
CASILDSEAFF
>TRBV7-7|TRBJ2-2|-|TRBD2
TGTGCCAGCAGTAACCCGAGGGGACTAGCGGAGAACACCGGGGAGCTGTTTTTT
CASSNPRGLAENTGELFF
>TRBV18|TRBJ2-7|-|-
TGTGCCAGCTCACCCTCAGGGATCTCCTACGAGCAGTACTTC
CASSPSGISYEQYF
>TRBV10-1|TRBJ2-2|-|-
TGCGCCAGCAGTGAGAGAGGACAGCACACCGGGGAGCTGTTTTTT
CASSERGQHTGELFF
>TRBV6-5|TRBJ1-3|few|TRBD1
TGTGCCAGCAGCCGAACAGGGGACAGTGGAAACACCATATATTTT
CASSRTGDSGNTIYF
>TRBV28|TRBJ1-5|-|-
TGTGCCAGCAGGGGACACGATTATTATAGCAATCAGCCCCAGCATTTT
CASRGHDYYSNQPQHF
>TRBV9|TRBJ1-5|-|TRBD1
TGTGCCAGCAGCGAGGGGACAGGCGATCAGCCCCAGCATTTT
CASSEGTGDQPQHF
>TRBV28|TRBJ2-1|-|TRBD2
TGTGGCACTGGACTAGCGCTTAACAATGAGCAGTTCTTC
CGTGLALNNEQFF
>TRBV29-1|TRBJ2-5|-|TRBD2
TGCAGCGTTCGCCGGACTAGCGGGAGAGGGGGGCAAGAGACCCAGTACTTC
CSVRRTSGRGGQETQYF
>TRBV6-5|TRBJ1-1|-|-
TGTGCCAGCAGCCTCAATAGGAACACTGAAGCTTTCTTT
CASSLNRNTEAFF
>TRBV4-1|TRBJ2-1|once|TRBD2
TGCGCCAGCAGTGAAACCGGGACTAGCGGGAGCGATGAGCAGTTCTTC
CASSETGTSGSDEQFF
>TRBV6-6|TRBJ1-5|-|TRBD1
TGTGCCAGCAGTTACGCTCAGGGGGCCCAGCATTTT
CASSYAQGAQHF
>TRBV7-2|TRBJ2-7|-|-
TGTGCCAGCAGCCCCGCCTACGAGCAGTACTTC
CASSPAYEQYF
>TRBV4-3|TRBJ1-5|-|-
TGCGCCAGCAGCCAAGGGACAGTCCGGCCCCAGCATTTT
CASSQGTVRPQHF
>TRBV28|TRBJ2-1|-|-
TGTGCCAGCAGAGCGACAGACAGGATCGAAAGGAGTGAGCAGTTCTTC
CASRATDRIERSEQFF
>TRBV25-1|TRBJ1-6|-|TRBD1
TGTGCCAGCAGTGCAATAGGGACAGGGGGCAATTCACCCCTCCACTTT
CASSAIGTGGNSPLHF
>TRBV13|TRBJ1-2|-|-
TGTGCCAGCAGCTTTGCTGGGCAGGGTGACTATGGCTACACCTTC
CASSFAGQGDYGYTF
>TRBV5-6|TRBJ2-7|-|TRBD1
TGTGCCAGCAGCTTCTCGGGACAGACCGCCTACGAGCAGTACTTC
CASSFSGQTAYEQYF
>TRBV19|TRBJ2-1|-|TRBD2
TGTGCCAGTAATCAACTAGCGCCCTACAATGAGCAGTTCTTC
CASNQLAPYNEQFF
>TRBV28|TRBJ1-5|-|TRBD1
TGTGCCAGCGGAGGTGGACAGGGACAGAATCAGCCCCAGCATTTT
CASGGGQGQNQPQHF
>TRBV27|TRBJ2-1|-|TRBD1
TGTGCCAGCAGCTCCGGGACAGGCGCCTACAATGAGCAGTTCTTC
CASSSGTGAYNEQFF
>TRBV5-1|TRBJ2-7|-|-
TGCGCCAGCAGCTTGGCGTCGGGAAAGGGCCCCAGATCCTACGAGCAGTACTTC
CASSLASGKGPRSYEQYF
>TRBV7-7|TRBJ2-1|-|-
TGTGCTAGCAGCTTAGGAGCGAGCTCCTACAATGAGCAGTTCTTC
CASSLGASSYNEQFF
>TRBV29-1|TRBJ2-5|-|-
TGCAGCGTGTTGAGAGAGACCCAGTACTTC
CSVLRETQYF
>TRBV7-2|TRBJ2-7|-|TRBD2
TGTGCCAGCAGCGCCCGACTAGCGGGAGGGAGATACGAGCAGTACTTC
CASSARLAGGRYEQYF
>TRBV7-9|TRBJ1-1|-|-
TGTGCCAGCAGCTCCAGGGGCACTGAAGCTTTCTTT
CASSSRGTEAFF